A single T cell receptor beta chain is shown here with its context. The antigen is undetermined. V shed 7 bases and J 0 bases; nucleotides not matched to a gene: 7. The length of the CDR3 is 15 residues. Per the germline V gene, CDR1 is MNHNY and CDR2 is SVGAGI (reference sequence). The entry originates in a study of multiple sclerosis patients with progressive multifocal leukoencephalopathy. Time point indicated: time of PML onset. Notes on the study in general: Clones expanded at PML were already present before and during natalizumab. Less diverse TRB repertoires were suggested in most PML patients.

The protocol was immunoSEQ multiplex PCR, while the TCRdb copy is restricted to in-frame clones and leaves out a portion. Among under 35,000 clones, approximately 90% were seen once, and the ten largest hold about 6%. The TCR sequence derives from a woman in her 40s with progressive multifocal leukoencephalopathy. The input for sequencing was PBMCs, taken from a patient treated with natalizumab. The genes are TRBV6-6 and TRBJ2-7; 9 bases agree with TRBD1. In DNA, the CDR3 is TGTGCCAGCACCGAGACAGGGGGGGGCTCCTACGAGCAGTACTTC. This gives the protein CASTETGGGSYEQYF.